Below are 30 T cell receptor beta chains sequenced from a single sample in a study of OX40 agonist ivuxolimab in advanced cancers. Data came from immunoSEQ multiplex PCR; TCRdb stores just in-frame clones and leaves some out. The sample holds 65,000 or so clones; roughly 80% are singletons and the top ten take 5%. The sequences come from CD4+ or CD8+ T cells sorted from blood, collected in a trial of the OX40 agonist ivuxolimab. The origin of the receptors is an adult with an advanced solid tumor such as melanoma, head and neck, liver or kidney cancer.

In its sample, this clone was seen once. The rearrangement joins TRBV6-6 to TRBJ2-4; 7 positions agree with TRBD1. CDR3 length equals 15 residues. V dropped 6 bases and J dropped 2; count of bases not matched to a gene: 7. Germline V gene sequence: CDR1 MNHNY, CDR2 SVGAGI (reference sequence). The CDR3 protein is CASSSGGSTKNIQYF. CDR3 nucleotides: TGTGCCAGCAGCTCAGGGGGTTCGACCAAAAACATTCAGTACTTC.

This clone occurred a few times. The chain uses TRBV6-5 and TRBJ1-3; D gene uncertain. CDR1 and CDR2 (germline): MNHEY, SVGAGI. CDR3 size: 13 residues. V was shortened by 8 bases and J by 8 bases, with 16 bases between the two germline ends. CDR3 in amino acids: CASQPIARHTIYF. In DNA, the CDR3 is TGTGCCAGCCAACCGATCGCGAGACACACCATATATTTT.

The V gene is TRBV7-7, the J gene TRBJ1-6; tentatively, D is TRBD1 (6 bases). From germline, CDR1 is SSHAT and CDR2 FNYEAQ (reference sequence). The CDR3 runs to 16 residues. The CDR3 loop is CARKRDKSSYNSPLHF. The CDR3 DNA reads as TGTGCTAGGAAACGGGACAAAAGCTCCTATAATTCACCCCTCCACTTT.

This chain uses TRBV7-6 with TRBJ2-7; D perhaps matches TRBD1 (6 bases). The ends were cut back, 6 bases at V and 2 bases at J, with 17 bases in the middle. Germline V lookup: CDR1 SGHVS, CDR2 FNYEAQ. CDR3 length: 15 amino acids. The CDR3 nucleotides read TGTGCCAGCAGTCACTACAGGGCCAGTCCCTACGAGCAGTACTTC. It is translated as CASSHYRASPYEQYF.

The chain joins TRBV10-3 to TRBJ2-7; TRBD1 matches at 11 bases. V was clipped by 5 bases and J by 3 bases; unmatched bases: 3. This CDR3 has 14 amino acids. Looked up from germline, CDR1 is ENHRY and CDR2 is SYGVKD. The CDR3 sequence is CAISPGQGGYEQYF. In nucleotides, the CDR3 is TGTGCCATCAGTCCGGGACAGGGGGGCTACGAGCAGTACTTC.

The CDR3 here is CAIYGQGEDEQFF. In nucleotides, the CDR3 is TGTGCCATCTACGGACAGGGGGAAGATGAGCAGTTCTTC. This sequence joins TRBV10-3 and TRBJ2-1; 10 bases match TRBD1. CDR1 ENHRY and CDR2 SYGVKD come from the germline V gene. V lost 8 bases, J lost 8 bases, and 6 bases stayed unmatched. The CDR3 runs to 13 residues.

V gene TRBV5-1 combines with J gene TRBJ1-1; no reliable D call. This CDR3 has 14 residues. Looked up from germline, CDR1 is SGHRS and CDR2 is YFSETQ. V was pared by 0 bases and J by 1 base, with 7 bases between. CDR3 sequence reads: CASSLGLGNTEAFF. CDR3 DNA: TGCGCCAGCAGCTTGGGACTAGGGAACACTGAAGCTTTCTTT. Full variable domain (missing parts from reference TRBV5-1 and TRBJ1-1): KAGVTQTPRYLIKTRGQQVTLSCSPISGHRSVSWYQQTPGQGLQFLFEYFSETQRNKGNFPGRFSGRQFSNSRSEMNVSTLELGDSALYLCASSLGLGNTEAFFGQGTRLTVV.

The V gene is TRBV2, the J gene TRBJ1-5; TRBD1 matches at 7 bases. There are 13 residues in the CDR3. Germline V gene data show CDR1 as SNHLY and CDR2 as FYNNEI. Trimming cost V 8 bases and J 0 bases; bases outside gene matches: 1. The CDR3 DNA reads TGTGCCAGCGGGACAGATAGCAATCAGCCCCAGCATTTT. Its protein is CASGTDSNQPQHF.

The chain links TRBV27 to TRBJ1-1, with 9 bases matching TRBD1. The junction had 7 bases not matched to a gene; V was cut back by 6 bases and J by 5 bases. Germline loops: CDR1 MNHEY, CDR2 SMNVEV (reference sequence). This CDR3 has 14 residues. CDR3 loop: CASRLQGAWTEAFF. The CDR3, as DNA: TGTGCCAGCAGGCTACAGGGGGCCTGGACTGAAGCTTTCTTT.

V usage is TRBV5-1 and J usage is TRBJ2-3; 10 nucleotides align to TRBD2. The CDR3 loop spans 17 amino acids. V shed 0 bases, J shed 3 bases, and the junction held 7 bases outside the gene matches. Germline V gene lookup returns CDR1 SGHRS and CDR2 YFSETQ. CDR3 bases: TGCGCCAGCAGCTTGGGTCGGCTAGCGGGGGTAACAGATACGCAGTATTTT. This encodes CASSLGRLAGVTDTQYF.

This clone was found a few times. The chain carries TRBV29-1 and TRBJ2-6; tentative D call: TRBD2 (6 bases). CDR3 length: 17 amino acids. Germline V lookup: CDR1 SQVTM, CDR2 ANQGSEA. The ends were cut back, 6 bases at V and 0 bases at J, with 18 bases in the middle. The CDR3 DNA sequence: TGCAGCGTAATTACCGGGACTCCCAACTCTGGGGCCAACGTCCTGACTTTC. It translates to CSVITGTPNSGANVLTF.

Regarding this clone: Other DNA sequences in the same sample also yield this CDR3. V is TRBV2 and J is TRBJ2-1; D is unclear. Trimming took off 6 bases at V and 4 bases at J, with 4 bases between the two ends. Germline V gene data show CDR1 as SNHLY and CDR2 as FYNNEI. This CDR3 spans 11 amino acids. CDR3 loop: CASSEYNEQFF. CDR3 nucleotides: TGTGCCAGCAGCGAGTACAATGAGCAGTTCTTC.

V is TRBV5-6 and J is TRBJ1-5; D gene uncertain. The germline V gene has CDR1 SGHDT and CDR2 YYEEEE. V was clipped by 1 base and J by 2 bases, with 16 bases between them. This CDR3 is 17 amino acids long. DNA of the CDR3: TGTGCCAGCAGCTTGTTTCAGCCCCACCGGGGCAATCAGCCCCAGCATTTT. This sequence encodes CASSLFQPHRGNQPQHF. Looking up the rest from reference TRBV5-6 and TRBJ1-5 gives the full variable domain: DAGVTQSPTHLIKTRGQQVTLRCSPKSGHDTVSWYQQALGQGPQFIFQYYEEEERQRGNFPDRFSGHQFPNYSSELNVNALLLGDSALYLCASSLFQPHRGNQPQHFGDGTRLSIL.

The CDR3 DNA follows: TGTGCCAGCAGCCAAAATCCGGGACAGGGGTCGTTCAATGAGCAGTTCTTC. The encoded protein is CASSQNPGQGSFNEQFF. The V call is TRBV7-9, the J call TRBJ2-1, with 10 bases matching TRBD1. Germline CDR1 is SEHNR and CDR2 is FQNEAQ (reference sequence). This CDR3 is built from 17 residues. V lost 5 bases and J lost 6; bases outside the gene matches: 13.

The chain links TRBV10-3 to TRBJ2-1; D ambiguous. Germline V lookup: CDR1 ENHRY, CDR2 SYGVKD. There are 13 residues in the CDR3. Trimming shortened V by 6 bases and J by 1 base, and 7 bases separated the two germline ends. CDR3: CAIRTDSYNEQFF. CDR3 bases: TGTGCCATCAGGACTGATTCCTACAATGAGCAGTTCTTC.

The chain has TRBV9 and TRBJ2-5, with D possibly TRBD2 on 5 matching bases. V was cut by 4 bases and J by 5 bases, with 21 bases left in between. CDR1 is SGDLS and CDR2 is YYNGEE in the germline V gene. The CDR3 totals 16 residues. CDR3 sequence: CASSQSPRTGSETQYF. CDR3 bases: TGTGCCAGCAGCCAAAGCCCCAGGACTGGGTCTGAGACCCAGTACTTC. Combining the CDR3 with reference TRBV9 and TRBJ2-5 gives the whole variable domain DSGVTQTPKHLITATGQRVTLRCSPRSGDLSVYWYQQSLDQGLQFLIQYYNGEERAKGNILERFSAQQFPDLHSELNLSSLELGDSALYFCASSQSPRTGSETQYFGPGTRLLVL.

The rearrangement joins TRBV4-2 to TRBJ2-3; D perhaps matches TRBD2 (5 bases). The CDR3 loop spans 14 amino acids. V was clipped by 0 bases and J by 5 bases, with 9 bases between them. CDR1 is LGHNA and CDR2 is YNFKEQ in the germline V gene. The CDR3 coding sequence is TGTGCCAGCAGCCAAGACGGTGCGGGAGATACGCAGTATTTT. This encodes CASSQDGAGDTQYF.

This clone was detected a few times. V gene TRBV2 combines with J gene TRBJ2-7, with 8 nucleotides matching TRBD1. J was trimmed by 6 bases and V by 6 bases; bases with no gene match: 4. This CDR3 region has 12 residues. Germline V gene data show CDR1 as SNHLY and CDR2 as FYNNEI. The CDR3 DNA reads as TGTGCCAGCAGGTACACAGGGGGCGAGCAGTACTTC. Amino acids: CASRYTGGEQYF.

The V and J genes are TRBV12-5 and TRBJ1-5, with a tentative D call TRBD1 (6 bases). Germline CDR1 LGHNT, CDR2 FRNRAP. The V and J ends lost 6 bases and 3 bases respectively, with 12 bases between them. This CDR3 spans 14 amino acids. CDR3 protein: CASGRGQFNQPQHF. CDR3 sequence (DNA): TGTGCTAGTGGCCGTGGACAGTTCAATCAGCCCCAGCATTTT.

V usage is TRBV29-1 and J usage is TRBJ1-2, with 7 bases lining up with TRBD1. The V gene end was trimmed by 4 bases and the J gene end by 0 bases; junction bases not matched to a gene: 2. Germline values: CDR1 SQVTM, CDR2 ANQGSEA. The CDR3 runs 13 residues. The CDR3 protein is CSVVGQTNYGYTF. In nucleotides, the CDR3 is TGCAGCGTTGTGGGACAGACTAACTATGGCTACACCTTC.

As DNA, the CDR3 is TGCGCCAGCAGCTGGGGTCAGTCCGACGGCTACACCTTC. Its protein is CASSWGQSDGYTF. The chain is built from TRBV5-1 and TRBJ1-2; D is ambiguous. This CDR3 has 13 amino acids. Per germline, CDR1 SGHRS and CDR2 YFSETQ. The V gene lost 3 bases and the J gene lost 8 bases, with 14 bases spanning the gap.

The V call is TRBV6-1, the J call TRBJ1-2, with D unclear. The CDR3 sequence is 13 residues long. V lost 8 bases, J lost 6 bases, and 16 bases lay in between. Per the germline V gene, CDR1 is MNHNS and CDR2 is SASEGT. In DNA form, the CDR3 reads TGTGCCAGCCAAGGAGAGGTTATCAATGGCTACACCTTC. Its protein is CASQGEVINGYTF.

This clone appeared once. The V and J genes are TRBV4-1 and TRBJ2-7; TRBD2 agrees at 7 bases. Germline values: CDR1 MGHRA, CDR2 YSYEKL. V lost 1 base to trimming and J lost 0 bases; unmatched junction nucleotides: 9. CDR3 size: 17 residues. The DNA of the CDR3 is TGCGCCAGCAGCCAAGGCGGTTACGGGGGGAGCTCCTACGAGCAGTACTTC. The encoded protein is CASSQGGYGGSSYEQYF.

The chain uses TRBV6-1 and TRBJ1-5; TRBD1 is a possible D gene (5 bases). The V and J ends lost 6 bases and 1 base respectively, with 13 bases between them. This CDR3 region has 15 residues. Germline loops: CDR1 MNHNS, CDR2 SASEGT. The CDR3 DNA follows: TGTGCCAGCAGGGGAGGGGTTCTGAGCAATCAGCCCCAGCATTTT. As protein: CASRGGVLSNQPQHF.

V usage is TRBV6-5 and J usage is TRBJ2-7; TRBD1 or TRBD2 may be the D gene (6 bases each). CDR3 size: 15 residues. The germline V gene has CDR1 MNHEY and CDR2 SVGAGI. With 6 bases removed from V and 3 bases from J, the gap between germline ends came to 18 bases. The chain's CDR3 is CASSPRGGTYYEQYF. The DNA of the CDR3 is TGTGCCAGCAGCCCCAGAGGGGGGACTTACTACGAGCAGTACTTC.

This clone was counted only a few times. This chain links TRBV12-5 with TRBJ2-4; no firm D call. Trimming cost V 2 bases and J 0 bases, with 11 bases left between them. Germline loops: CDR1 LGHNT, CDR2 FRNRAP. The CDR3 spans 16 residues. The chain's CDR3 is CASGLSPNLAKNIQYF. The CDR3 DNA reads TGTGCTAGTGGTTTGTCCCCCAATTTAGCCAAAAACATTCAGTACTTC.

This clone was found a few times. The J gene is TRBJ2-3, the V gene TRBV6-5, with D hard to call. V shed 6 bases and J shed 4 bases, with 17 bases lying between them. Germline lookup yields CDR1 MNHEY and CDR2 SVGAGI. The CDR3 has 15 residues. CDR3 in DNA: TGTGCCAGCAGCCAAAATCCCCCTCCATCAGATACGCAGTATTTT. Protein: CASSQNPPPSDTQYF.

The chain recombines TRBV7-2 with TRBJ2-7, with TRBD1 as a possible D gene (6 bases). Germline assignment: CDR1 SGHTA and CDR2 FQGNSA. This CDR3 has 13 residues. V lost 1 base and J 6 bases, leaving 10 bases between the germline ends. The CDR3 DNA reads TGTGCCAGCAGCTTAGTACAGGGCGGCGAGCAGTACTTC. It specifies CASSLVQGGEQYF.

Worth noting for this clone: This sample includes further DNA sequences coding for the same CDR3. The chain carries TRBV5-1 and TRBJ1-5, with 7 bases matching TRBD1. The CDR3 is 15 residues long. The trim removed 4 bases at V and 2 bases at J, leaving 6 bases unmatched. CDR1 and CDR2 from the germline V gene are SGHRS and YFSETQ. The CDR3 here is CASSASGGRNQPQHF. The CDR3 DNA is TGCGCCAGCAGCGCTTCAGGGGGTCGCAATCAGCCCCAGCATTTT.

The gene calls are TRBV4-2 and TRBJ2-7, with D hard to call. The germline V and J ends were trimmed by 1 base and 1 base, with 8 bases remaining between them. CDR1 LGHNA and CDR2 YNFKEQ come from the germline V gene. There are 14 residues in the CDR3. The DNA for the CDR3 is TGTGCCAGCAGCCAAGTTGACGAGTCCTACGAGCAGTACTTC. This translates into CASSQVDESYEQYF.